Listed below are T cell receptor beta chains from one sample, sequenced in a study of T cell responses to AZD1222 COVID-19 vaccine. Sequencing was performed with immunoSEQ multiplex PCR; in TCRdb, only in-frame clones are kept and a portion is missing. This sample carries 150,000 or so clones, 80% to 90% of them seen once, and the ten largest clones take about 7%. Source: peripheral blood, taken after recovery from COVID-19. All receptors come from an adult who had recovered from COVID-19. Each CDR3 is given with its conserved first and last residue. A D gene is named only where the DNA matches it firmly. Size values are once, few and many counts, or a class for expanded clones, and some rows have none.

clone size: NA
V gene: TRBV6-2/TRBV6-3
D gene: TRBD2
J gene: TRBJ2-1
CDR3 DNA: TGTGCCAGCAGTTACTCAGGGACCCCAGCGGGGGATGAGCAGTTCTTC
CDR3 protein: CASSYSGTPAGDEQFF

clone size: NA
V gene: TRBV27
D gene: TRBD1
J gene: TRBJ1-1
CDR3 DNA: TGTGCCAGCAGTATGGGACAGGGGGAAGCTTTCTTT
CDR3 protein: CASSMGQGEAFF

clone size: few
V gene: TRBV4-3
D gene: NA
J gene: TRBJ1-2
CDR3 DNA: TGCGCCAGCAGCCAAGATTCACAGGGCTATGGCTACACCTTC
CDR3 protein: CASSQDSQGYGYTF

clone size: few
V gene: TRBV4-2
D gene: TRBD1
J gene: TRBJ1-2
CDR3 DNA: TGTGCCAGCAGCCCAACCGACAGGGGATCTTATGGCTACACCTTC
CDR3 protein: CASSPTDRGSYGYTF

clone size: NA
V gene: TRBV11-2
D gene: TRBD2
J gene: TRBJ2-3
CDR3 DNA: TGTGCCAGCAGCTTCCTAGCGGGAGAGGGCACAGATACGCAGTATTTT
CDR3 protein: CASSFLAGEGTDTQYF

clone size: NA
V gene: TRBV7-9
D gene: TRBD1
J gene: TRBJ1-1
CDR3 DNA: TGTGCCAGCAGCCTACAGGGGGGGATGAACACTGAAGCTTTCTTT
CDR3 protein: CASSLQGGMNTEAFF

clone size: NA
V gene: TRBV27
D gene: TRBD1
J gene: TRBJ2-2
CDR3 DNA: TGTGCCATCCGACAGGGACAGAACACCGGGGAGCTGTTTTTT
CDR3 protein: CAIRQGQNTGELFF

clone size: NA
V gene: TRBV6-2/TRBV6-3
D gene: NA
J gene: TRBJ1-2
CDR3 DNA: TGTGCCAGCAGTAAGACAGCAGCTAACTATGGCTACACCTTC
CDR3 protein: CASSKTAANYGYTF

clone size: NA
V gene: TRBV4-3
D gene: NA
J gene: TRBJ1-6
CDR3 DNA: TGCGCCAGCAGCCAAGTGAGCAGGGACTCACCCCTCCACTTT
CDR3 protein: CASSQVSRDSPLHF

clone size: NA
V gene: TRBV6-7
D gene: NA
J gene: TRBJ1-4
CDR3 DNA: TGTGCCAGCAGTTACGGGGAGGTTAATGAAAAACTGTTTTTT
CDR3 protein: CASSYGEVNEKLFF

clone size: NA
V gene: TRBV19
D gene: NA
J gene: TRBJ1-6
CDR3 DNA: TGTGCCAGTAGTGCAATAGCTGGTAATTCACCCCTCCACTTT
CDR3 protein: CASSAIAGNSPLHF

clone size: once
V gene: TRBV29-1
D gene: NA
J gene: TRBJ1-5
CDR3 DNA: TGCAGCGTTGTGGACCCTCGGGGTAATCAGCCCCAGCATTTT
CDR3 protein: CSVVDPRGNQPQHF

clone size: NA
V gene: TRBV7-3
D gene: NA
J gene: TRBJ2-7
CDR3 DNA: TGTGCCAGCAGCTTAACTGGGGGCGTACTGGACGAGCAGTACTTC
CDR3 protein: CASSLTGGVLDEQYF

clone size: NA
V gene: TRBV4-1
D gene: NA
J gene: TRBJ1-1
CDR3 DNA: TGCGCCAGCAGCCAAGAGGAAACCGTAGGAGACACTGAAGCTTTCTTT
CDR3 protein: CASSQEETVGDTEAFF

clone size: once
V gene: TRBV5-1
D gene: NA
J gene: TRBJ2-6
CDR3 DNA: TGCGCCAGCACCCCAGGGGCTGGGGCCAACGTCCTGACTTTC
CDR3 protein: CASTPGAGANVLTF

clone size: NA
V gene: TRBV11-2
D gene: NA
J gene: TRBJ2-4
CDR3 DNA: TGTGCCAGCAGCTTAGTAGCAGGGATCGCCAAAAACATTCAGTACTTC
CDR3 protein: CASSLVAGIAKNIQYF

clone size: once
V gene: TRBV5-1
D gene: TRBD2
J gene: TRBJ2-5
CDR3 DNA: TGCGCCAGCAGTTTCGGACTAGCGGGCGAGACCCAGTACTTC
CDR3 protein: CASSFGLAGETQYF

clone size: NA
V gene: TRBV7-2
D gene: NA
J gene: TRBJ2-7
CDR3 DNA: TGTGCCAGCAGCTTAGGAAGAGGGGCGGGCGAGCAGTACTTC
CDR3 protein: CASSLGRGAGEQYF

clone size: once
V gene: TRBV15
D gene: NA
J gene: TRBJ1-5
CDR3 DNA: TGTGCCACCAGCAGAGATCCCGACCCTACGGGCAGCAATCAGCCCCAGCATTTT
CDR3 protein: CATSRDPDPTGSNQPQHF

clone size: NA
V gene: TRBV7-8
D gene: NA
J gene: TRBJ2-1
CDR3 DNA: TGTGCCAGCAGCTTCCAGGCTCAGACTCAGCAGTTCTTC
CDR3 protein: CASSFQAQTQQFF

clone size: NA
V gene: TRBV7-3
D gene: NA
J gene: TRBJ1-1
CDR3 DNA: TGTGCCAGCAGCTCAATTCCCTTTACGTTGGGGTTGGGGACCGAAGCTTTCTTT
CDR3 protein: CASSSIPFTLGLGTEAFF

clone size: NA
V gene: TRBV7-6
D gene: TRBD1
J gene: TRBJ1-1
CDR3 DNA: TGTGCCAGCAGCCCACTAGTGGGGACAGGGGGGTATCCTGAAGCTTTCTTT
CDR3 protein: CASSPLVGTGGYPEAFF

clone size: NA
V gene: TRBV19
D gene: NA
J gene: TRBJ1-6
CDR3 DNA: TGTGCCAGTAGTACCAGACAGAATTCACCCCTCCACTTT
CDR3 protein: CASSTRQNSPLHF

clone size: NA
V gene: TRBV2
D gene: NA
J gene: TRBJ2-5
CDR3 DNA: TGTGCCAGCAGTGAGGAGGGATGGCAAGAGACCCAGTACTTC
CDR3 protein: CASSEEGWQETQYF

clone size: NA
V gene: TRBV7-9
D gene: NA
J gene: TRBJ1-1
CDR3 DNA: TGTGCCAGCAGCTTTGGTCACAGGAACACTGAAGCTTTCTTT
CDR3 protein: CASSFGHRNTEAFF

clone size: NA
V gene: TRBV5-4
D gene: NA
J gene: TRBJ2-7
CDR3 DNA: TGTGCCAGCAGCTTGATAGGCACCTACGAGCAGTACTTC
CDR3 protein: CASSLIGTYEQYF

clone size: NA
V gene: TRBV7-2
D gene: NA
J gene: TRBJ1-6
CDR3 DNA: TGTGCCAGTACAGAATTCAGGGTAGGGAATTCACCCCTCCACTTT
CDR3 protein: CASTEFRVGNSPLHF

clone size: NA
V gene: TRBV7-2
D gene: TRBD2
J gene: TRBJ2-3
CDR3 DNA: TGTGCCAGCAGCTACCTAGCGGGGACAGATACGCAGTATTTT
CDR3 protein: CASSYLAGTDTQYF

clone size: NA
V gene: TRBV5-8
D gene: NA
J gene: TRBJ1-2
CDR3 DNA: TGTGCCAGCAGCCATGACAGCAACCCACCCTATGGCTACACCTTC
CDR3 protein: CASSHDSNPPYGYTF

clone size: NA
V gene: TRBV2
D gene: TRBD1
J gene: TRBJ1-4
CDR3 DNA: TGTGCCAGCAGCGCGAGCAGGGGGACAGACAATGAAAAACTGTTTTTT
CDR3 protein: CASSASRGTDNEKLFF

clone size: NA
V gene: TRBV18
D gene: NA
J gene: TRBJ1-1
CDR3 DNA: TGTGCCAGCTCACCGGACCTTGGGGACACTGAAGCTTTCTTT
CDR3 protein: CASSPDLGDTEAFF

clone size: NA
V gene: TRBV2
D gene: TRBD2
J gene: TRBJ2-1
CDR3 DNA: TGTGCCAGCAGTCCCTTAGCGGGGGAGTACAATGAGCAGTTCTTC
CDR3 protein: CASSPLAGEYNEQFF

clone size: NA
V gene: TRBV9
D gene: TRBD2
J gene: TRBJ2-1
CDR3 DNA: TGTGCCAGCACCGTGGGGACTAGCGGGGGTGATGAGCAGTTCTTC
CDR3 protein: CASTVGTSGGDEQFF

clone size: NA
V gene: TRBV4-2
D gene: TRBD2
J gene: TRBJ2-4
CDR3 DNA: TGTGCCAGCAGTAAAGGGGGTGGGGCTAGCGGGATTGGCCAAAACATTCAGTACTTC
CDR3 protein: CASSKGGGASGIGQNIQYF

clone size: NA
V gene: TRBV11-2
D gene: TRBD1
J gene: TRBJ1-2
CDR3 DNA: TGTGCCAGCAGCGGGACAGGGGGTTATGGCTACACCTTC
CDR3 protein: CASSGTGGYGYTF

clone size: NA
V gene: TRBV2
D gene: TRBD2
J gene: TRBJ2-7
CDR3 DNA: TGTGCCACGGACTCCAGGACTAGCGGGAGTCTAAGCTCCTACGAGCAGTACTTC
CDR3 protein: CATDSRTSGSLSSYEQYF

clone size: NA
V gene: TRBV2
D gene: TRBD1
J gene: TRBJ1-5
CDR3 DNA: TGTGCCACCTGGACAGGGGCCAATCAGCCCCAGCATTTT
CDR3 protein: CATWTGANQPQHF

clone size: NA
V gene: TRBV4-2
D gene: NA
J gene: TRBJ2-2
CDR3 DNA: TGTGCCAGCAGCCAAGGGGACGTTCTTTTTACCGGGGAGCTGTTTTTT
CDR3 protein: CASSQGDVLFTGELFF

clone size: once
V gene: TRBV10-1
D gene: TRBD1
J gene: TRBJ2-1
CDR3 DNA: TGCGCCAGCAGTCCCGGACAGGCCGACTCCTACAATGAGCAGTTCTTC
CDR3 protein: CASSPGQADSYNEQFF

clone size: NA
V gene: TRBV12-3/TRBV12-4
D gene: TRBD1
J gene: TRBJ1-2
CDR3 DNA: TGTGCCAGCAGTTTTGGGACAGGGTATGGCTACACCTTC
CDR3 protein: CASSFGTGYGYTF

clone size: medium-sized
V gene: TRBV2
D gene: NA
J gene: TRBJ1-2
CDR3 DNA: TGTGCCAGCAGTGACTTTGGCGGGACCTACGGGGCCTATGGCTACACCTTC
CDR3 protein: CASSDFGGTYGAYGYTF

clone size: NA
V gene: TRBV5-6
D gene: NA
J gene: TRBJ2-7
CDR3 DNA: TGTGCCAGCAGCTTGGCACACATATCCTACGAGCAGTACTTC
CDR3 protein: CASSLAHISYEQYF

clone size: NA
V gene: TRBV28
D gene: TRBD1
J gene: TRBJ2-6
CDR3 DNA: TGTGCCAGCAGGAGGACAGGGGTTTTCGGGGCCAACGTCCTGACTTTC
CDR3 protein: CASRRTGVFGANVLTF

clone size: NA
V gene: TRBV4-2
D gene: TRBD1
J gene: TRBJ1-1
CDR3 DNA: TGTGCCAGCAGCCACACCGGGACAGGGAACGATGAAGCTTTCTTT
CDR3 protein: CASSHTGTGNDEAFF

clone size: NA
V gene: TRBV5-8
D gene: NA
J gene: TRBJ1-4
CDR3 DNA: TGTGCCAGCAGCTTGTTAGGCACCCTGGGGGAAAAACTGTTTTTT
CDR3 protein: CASSLLGTLGEKLFF